The T cell receptor beta chain under discussion was sequenced for a study of neoadjuvant nivolumab and ipilimumab in lung cancer. Assay: immunoSEQ multiplex PCR; the TCRdb copy retains only in-frame clones and omits some. Of fewer than 20,000 clones in the sample, approximately 79% were seen once. Germline lookup yields CDR1 SGHVS and CDR2 FQNEAQ. The CDR3 contains 15 residues. V shed 6 bases and J 6 bases; nucleotides not matched to a gene: 13. The source of this sequence is an adult with non-small cell lung cancer. The sequencing here drew on tumor tissue, taken after neoadjuvant nivolumab, alone or with ipilimumab, at or shortly before surgery. This sequence joins TRBV7-8 and TRBJ1-1; 7 bases are shared with TRBD1. CDR3 protein: CASSSRDRVTAEAFF. DNA of the CDR3: TGTGCCAGCAGTTCGAGGGACAGAGTTACCGCTGAAGCTTTCTTT.